This is a list of T cell receptor beta chains from one sample in a study of OX40 agonist ivuxolimab in advanced cancers. The method was immunoSEQ multiplex PCR; TCRdb's version includes in-frame clones alone and lacks a portion of them. The sample carries about 15,000 clones, around 80% recorded once. The input for sequencing was CD4+ or CD8+ T cells sorted from blood, taken in a trial of the OX40 agonist ivuxolimab. The receptors derive from an adult with an advanced solid tumor such as melanoma, head and neck, liver or kidney cancer. Each CDR3 is given with its conserved first and last residue. A D gene is named only where the DNA matches it firmly. Size is omitted from some rows. Given values are once, few, many or a class for expanded clones.

>-|TRBD1|TRBJ2-7|14|TRBV5-4
TGTGCCAGCAGCCTAAGGACAGGGGCTTACGAGCAGTACTTC
CASSLRTGAYEQYF
>-|-|TRBJ2-1|14|TRBV27
TGTGCCAGCAGTTCCCGCGGCTCGGGCTCTGAGCAGTTCTTC
CASSSRGSGSEQFF
>-|TRBD1|TRBJ2-1|12|TRBV6-1
TGTGCCAGCACCCAGGGGGACAATGAGCAGTTCTTC
CASTQGDNEQFF
>-|-|TRBJ1-1|12|TRBV6-5
TGTGCCAGCAGTTACCCGAACACTGAAGCTTTCTTT
CASSYPNTEAFF
>-|TRBD1|TRBJ1-2|13|TRBV30
TGTGCCTGGGCGACAGGGTTGGGCTATGGCTACACCTTC
CAWATGLGYGYTF
>-|TRBD2|TRBJ2-1|14|TRBV6-4
TGTGCCAGCAGTGCGCTAGCGGGAGTCGATGAGCAGTTCTTC
CASSALAGVDEQFF
>-|TRBD1|TRBJ1-1|13|TRBV6-4
TGTGCCAGCAGTGACTCACAGGGGACTGAAGCTTTCTTT
CASSDSQGTEAFF
>-|TRBD1|TRBJ1-4|15|TRBV7-6
TGTGCCAGCAGCTTAGAGGACAGGGTGGTTGAAAAACTGTTTTTT
CASSLEDRVVEKLFF
>-|-|TRBJ1-5|15|TRBV19
TGTGCCAGTAGTATAGTGACCTTTAGCAATCAGCCCCAGCATTTT
CASSIVTFSNQPQHF
>few|-|TRBJ1-1|15|TRBV6-1
TGTGCCAGCAGTGAAGGGGATGATAGGGGCACTGAAGCTTTCTTT
CASSEGDDRGTEAFF
>-|-|TRBJ1-4|16|TRBV9
TGTGCCAGCAGCGTAGTTGGGGATGCAACTAATGAAAAACTGTTTTTT
CASSVVGDATNEKLFF
>-|-|TRBJ1-6|16|TRBV7-6
TGTGCCAGCAGCTTGGAAGGGCAAAGCTATAATTCACCCCTCCACTTT
CASSLEGQSYNSPLHF
>-|-|TRBJ2-7|14|TRBV27
TGTGCCAGCAGTTTATCTACAGCAACCTACGAGCAGTACTTC
CASSLSTATYEQYF
>once|-|TRBJ2-3|13|TRBV15
TGTGCCACCAGCAGAGAGATAAGAGATACGCAGTATTTT
CATSREIRDTQYF
>-|-|TRBJ2-7|14|TRBV30
TGTGCCTGGAGTGAGGGCGGAGGTAGTTACGAGCAGTACTTC
CAWSEGGGSYEQYF
>-|-|TRBJ2-1|14|TRBV5-7
TGTGCCAGCAGCTTGGCAAGGGACTACAATGAGCAGTTCTTC
CASSLARDYNEQFF
>-|TRBD2|TRBJ2-7|15|TRBV11-2
TGTGCCAGCAGCGTCCGGGGGGGTTTGTCCTACGAGCAGTACTTC
CASSVRGGLSYEQYF
>-|TRBD1|TRBJ2-7|15|TRBV5-4
TGTGCCAGCAGCTTGGGCGGGACAGGGGCCTACGAGCAGTACTTC
CASSLGGTGAYEQYF
>-|TRBD1|TRBJ1-1|19|TRBV2
TGTGCCAGCAGTGTGTTTCTCCGGGACAGGGGGCCATTGGACACTGAAGCTTTCTTT
CASSVFLRDRGPLDTEAFF
>-|-|TRBJ2-5|15|TRBV9
TGTGCCAGCAGCGTAGGAAGGACACCACAAGAGACCCAGTACTTC
CASSVGRTPQETQYF
>-|-|TRBJ1-6|14|TRBV6-1
TGTGCCAGCAGTGAGGCAGGGATGGGCTCACCCCTCCACTTT
CASSEAGMGSPLHF
>-|TRBD2|TRBJ2-7|16|TRBV4-1
TGCGCCAGCAGCCAAGATGAGGCTAGCGGGAGGTACGAGCAGTACTTC
CASSQDEASGRYEQYF
>once|TRBD1|TRBJ2-5|16|TRBV6-1
TGTGCCAGCAGTGCTCCAGACAGGGCCAAGAATAGGACCCAGTACTTC
CASSAPDRAKNRTQYF
>-|-|TRBJ2-7|14|TRBV6-6
TGTGCCAGCAGTAGCCCCCATAGCTCCTACGAGCAGTACTTC
CASSSPHSSYEQYF
>-|-|TRBJ1-5|13|TRBV27
TGTGCCAGCCGAATAATGAGCAATCAGCCCCAGCATTTT
CASRIMSNQPQHF
>-|-|TRBJ2-3|13|TRBV2
TGTGCCAGCAGTGAAGGCCGGGTAGATACGCAGTATTTT
CASSEGRVDTQYF
>-|TRBD2|TRBJ2-1|16|TRBV9
TGTGCCAGCAGCGTGGCTGTTACTAGCGGGAGCGATGAGCAGTTCTTC
CASSVAVTSGSDEQFF
>-|-|TRBJ2-2|16|TRBV7-9
TGTGCCAGCAGCTCCCCTCCGGGACGGGTACCCCTGGGGCTGTTTTTT
CASSSPPGRVPLGLFF
>once|-|TRBJ2-3|18|TRBV15
TGTGCCACCAGCAGAGATCTTTTTGGCGGGTCTAGCACAGATACGCAGTATTTT
CATSRDLFGGSSTDTQYF
>-|TRBD1|TRBJ2-7|14|TRBV9
TGTGCCAGCAGCAGCGGACAGGGGACGGTCGAGCAGTACTTC
CASSSGQGTVEQYF
>-|-|TRBJ1-2|16|TRBV5-6
TGTGCCAGCAGCTTGGTTTCGGTAGGCACACTATGGGGCTACACCTTC
CASSLVSVGTLWGYTF
>-|TRBD2|TRBJ2-1|15|TRBV2
TGTGCCAGCAGTGCTGGGGCGGGGGGGCCCGGTGAGCAGTTCTTC
CASSAGAGGPGEQFF
>-|TRBD2|TRBJ2-7|15|TRBV2
TGTGCCAGCAGTCGGGGGACTAGCGGGCCAAGGGAGCAGTACTTC
CASSRGTSGPREQYF
>few|TRBD1|TRBJ2-7|15|TRBV27
TGTGCCAGCAGAACGGTCGGACAGGGGTTCTACGAGCAGTACTTC
CASRTVGQGFYEQYF
>-|-|TRBJ2-7|13|TRBV5-4
TGTGCCAGCAGGGACGCCGAGGGGTACGAGCAGTACTTC
CASRDAEGYEQYF
>-|-|TRBJ2-7|13|TRBV27
TGTGCCAGCAGTTTATACGGCGGCTACGAGCAGTACTTC
CASSLYGGYEQYF
>-|TRBD2|TRBJ2-3|15|TRBV7-6
TGTGCCAGCAGTCCTAGCGGTTATAGCACAGATACGCAGTATTTT
CASSPSGYSTDTQYF
>medium-sized|-|TRBJ1-5|14|TRBV6-1
TGTGCCAGCAGTGTACGAGTAGTAAATCAGCCCCAGCATTTT
CASSVRVVNQPQHF
>once|TRBD2|TRBJ2-1|17|TRBV27
TGTGCCAGCAGTTGGATCACGGGCCTAGCGGGAGTGGGTGAGCAGTTCTTC
CASSWITGLAGVGEQFF
>-|TRBD1|TRBJ1-2|14|TRBV27
TGTGCCAGCAGTCGGACAGGGGTTAACTATGGCTACACCTTC
CASSRTGVNYGYTF
>-|TRBD1|TRBJ2-7|14|TRBV6-6
TGTGCCAGCAGGGCCGTGACAGGGGGCCACGAGCAGTACTTC
CASRAVTGGHEQYF
>-|-|TRBJ2-7|13|TRBV6-5
TGTGCCAGCAGTACGGACAGCTCCAACGAGCAGTACTTC
CASSTDSSNEQYF
>-|-|TRBJ2-2|12|TRBV7-2
TGTGCCAGCAGCCCTGGGGGCAGGGAGCTGTTTTTT
CASSPGGRELFF
>-|-|TRBJ1-1|13|TRBV2
TGTGCCAGCAGTTTACGACAGGTCATTGAAGCTTTCTTT
CASSLRQVIEAFF
>-|-|TRBJ2-7|15|TRBV7-9
TGTGCCAGCGGAATGGGAACCGGATTAAACTACGAGCAGTACTTC
CASGMGTGLNYEQYF
>-|TRBD2|TRBJ2-5|14|TRBV5-4
TGTGCCAGCAGCTACCGAGCGGGGCGGGAGACCCAGTACTTC
CASSYRAGRETQYF
>-|-|TRBJ2-5|14|TRBV13
TGTGCCAGCAGCTTAGCACAGGAGCAAGAGACCCAGTACTTC
CASSLAQEQETQYF
>-|TRBD1|TRBJ1-2|15|TRBV13
TGTGCCAGCAGCTTGGGAGGACAGGGGGCGCGTGGCTACACCTTC
CASSLGGQGARGYTF